This T cell receptor (beta chain) derives from a study of shared clonotypes between healthy human individuals. Notes on the study in general: Generally, naive subsets came out with larger estimated richness than memory subsets.

Assay: immunoSEQ multiplex PCR; the TCRdb copy retains only in-frame clones and omits some. The sample shows about 2.4 million clones, roughly nine tenths of them seen only once. This CDR3 region has 12 residues. Between the trimmed V and J ends, which lost 0 bases and 9 bases, there was a span of 11 bases. CDR1 and CDR2 (germline): GTSNPN, SVGIG (reference sequence). Healthy HIV-negative adults with no recent acute infections or vaccinations were recruited as donors. A note on this clone: No antigen is known for it.

Sequencing input: naive CD4+ T cells sorted from blood. As to subset: CD45RA+ positively selected. The rearrangement links TRBV30 to TRBJ2-5, with D possibly matching TRBD1 (5 bases). The source of this sequence is a man in his late teens or twenties in good health. The CDR3 protein is CAWSVSGSAQYF. CDR3 nucleotide sequence: TGTGCCTGGAGTGTCTCAGGGTCTGCCCAGTACTTC.